This entry lists 16 T cell receptor beta chains sequenced from one sample in a study of OX40 agonist ivuxolimab in advanced cancers. Only in-frame clones appear in the TCRdb table, and some are missing; sequencing was by immunoSEQ multiplex PCR. The table lists roughly 120,000 clones, around 91% of them singletons. Here the sequenced sample was CD4+ or CD8+ T cells sorted from blood, taken in a trial of the OX40 agonist ivuxolimab. The receptors here all came from an adult with an advanced solid tumor such as melanoma, head and neck, liver or kidney cancer.

This chain uses TRBV6-1 with TRBJ1-5; D gene ambiguous. Germline assignment: CDR1 MNHNS and CDR2 SASEGT. The V end was cut by 4 bases, the J end by 5 bases, with 15 bases between. This CDR3 contains 15 residues. CDR3 region: CASSVWTGGDQPQHF. The CDR3 DNA follows: TGTGCCAGCAGTGTGTGGACGGGCGGCGATCAGCCCCAGCATTTT.

The chain couples TRBV30 to TRBJ1-2; TRBD1 aligns across 9 bases. Germline assignment: CDR1 GTSNPN and CDR2 SVGIG (reference sequence). CDR3 size: 14 residues. Trimming at V came to 1 base and at J to 6 bases, leaving 6 bases not matched to a gene. CDR3 bases: TGTGCCTGGAGTGCTGGGGACAGGGTTCATGGCTACACCTTC. Protein sequence: CAWSAGDRVHGYTF.

The gene calls are TRBV11-2 and TRBJ1-5; D not resolved. This CDR3 region has 15 residues. Per germline, CDR1 SGHAT and CDR2 FQNNGV. V was pared by 1 base and J by 1 base, with 8 bases between. CDR3 region: CASSLGPGSNQPQHF. The CDR3 coding sequence is TGTGCCAGCAGCTTAGGGCCGGGAAGCAATCAGCCCCAGCATTTT. The full variable domain, rest sourced from reference TRBV11-2 and TRBJ1-5, is EAGVAQSPRYKIIEKRQSVAFWCNPISGHATLYWYQQILGQGPKLLIQFQNNGVVDDSQLPKDRFSAERLKGVDSTLKIQPAKLEDSAVYLCASSLGPGSNQPQHFGDGTRLSIL.

This chain links TRBV2 with TRBJ2-3; TRBD2 agrees at 11 bases. The CDR3 is 12 amino acids. J was trimmed by 8 bases and V by 8 bases; bases with no gene match: 3. The V gene's germline CDR1 is SNHLY and CDR2 FYNNEI. CDR3 sequence: CASSGLAGTQYF. The CDR3, as DNA: TGTGCCAGCTCAGGACTAGCGGGTACGCAGTATTTT.

The rearrangement uses TRBV28 and TRBJ1-1; D is perhaps TRBD1 (5 bases). Looked up from germline, CDR1 is MDHEN and CDR2 is SYDVKM. The CDR3 is 14 residues long. V was shortened by 2 bases and J by 6 bases, with 13 bases between the two germline ends. CDR3 protein: CASSLEFRASEAFF. In DNA, the CDR3 is TGTGCCAGCAGTTTAGAGTTCAGGGCTTCTGAAGCTTTCTTT. Together with reference TRBV28 and TRBJ1-1, the CDR3 gives the full variable domain: DVKVTQSSRYLVKRTGEKVFLECVQDMDHENMFWYRQDPGLGLRLIYFSYDVKMKEKGDIPEGYSVSREKKERFSLILESASTNQTSMYLCASSLEFRASEAFFGQGTRLTVV.

On this clone itself: Other nucleotide sequences in the sample specify the same CDR3. The chain's CDR3 is CASSKQGAPSYEQYF. The CDR3 DNA reads TGTGCCAGCAGCAAACAGGGGGCGCCCTCCTACGAGCAGTACTTC. The chain carries TRBV9 and TRBJ2-7; 9 bases map to TRBD1. The V gene end was trimmed by 4 bases and the J gene end by 0 bases; junction bases not matched to a gene: 5. Germline V gives CDR1 SGDLS, CDR2 YYNGEE. This CDR3 region has 15 residues.

This chain uses TRBV4-3 with TRBJ1-5; TRBD1 matches at 9 bases. Looked up from germline, CDR1 is LGHNA and CDR2 is YSLEER. This CDR3 spans 14 amino acids. V lost 4 bases, J lost 6 bases, and 4 bases stayed unmatched. The CDR3 loop is CASSPRGQGQPQHF. CDR3 bases: TGCGCCAGCAGCCCCCGGGGACAGGGTCAGCCCCAGCATTTT.

The chain has TRBV6-6 and TRBJ2-2; D uncertain. In germline, CDR1 is MNHNY, CDR2 SVGAGI (reference sequence). V gave up 6 bases and J gave up 5 bases, with 10 bases separating them. The CDR3 contains 13 residues. CDR3 in DNA: TGTGCCAGCAGCCCCGGGCCTACCGGGGAGCTGTTTTTT. It codes for CASSPGPTGELFF.

The chain has TRBV5-1 and TRBJ2-3; D not certain. The CDR3 is 15 residues long. The germline V and J ends were trimmed by 5 bases and 0 bases, with 13 bases remaining between them. CDR1 and CDR2 from the germline V gene are SGHRS and YFSETQ. This CDR3 reads CASRQTGSSTDTQYF. CDR3 coding DNA: TGCGCCAGCAGACAGACCGGATCTAGCACAGATACGCAGTATTTT.

V gene TRBV10-1 combines with J gene TRBJ2-4; D not certain. The CDR3 extends over 14 amino acids. V dropped 0 bases and J dropped 5 bases, with 8 bases sitting between them. Per the germline V gene, CDR1 is WNHNN and CDR2 is SYGVQD (reference sequence). CDR3 sequence reads: CASSESSGQNIQYF. Written as DNA, the CDR3 is TGCGCCAGCAGTGAGTCTTCTGGCCAAAACATTCAGTACTTC.

CDR3 bases: TGTGCCAGCAGCTTAGCGCTTGGAGGGGCAGATACGCAGTATTTT. It yields the protein CASSLALGGADTQYF. The chain joins TRBV7-6 to TRBJ2-3, with a possible D match to TRBD2 (6 bases). Trimming took 0 bases from V and 4 from J, leaving 11 bases between them. CDR1 and CDR2 (germline): SGHVS, FNYEAQ. This CDR3 is 15 amino acids long.

This clone has only a few counts. The rearrangement links TRBV4-1 to TRBJ1-2, with TRBD1 matching 11 bases. The CDR3 totals 16 residues. Trimming took 0 bases from V and 2 from J; bases not matched to a gene: 2. From germline, CDR1 is MGHRA and CDR2 YSYEKL. CDR3 loop: CASSQEWTGGNYGYTF. CDR3 coding DNA: TGCGCCAGCAGCCAAGAGTGGACAGGGGGCAACTATGGCTACACCTTC.

V and J are TRBV5-1 and TRBJ1-3, with no clear D. In germline, CDR1 is SGHRS, CDR2 YFSETQ. V was trimmed by 4 bases and J by 0 bases, leaving 11 bases between them. The CDR3 is 15 amino acids. As DNA, the CDR3 is TGCGCCAGCAGCCCCAACCCAGGCTCTGGAAACACCATATATTTT. Encoded protein: CASSPNPGSGNTIYF.

The chain uses TRBV7-8 and TRBJ2-7; no clear D. The V end was cut by 2 bases, the J end by 3 bases, with 8 bases between. CDR1 is SGHVS, CDR2 FQNEAQ, per germline. The CDR3 runs to 13 residues. DNA of the CDR3: TGTGCCAGCAGCTTATTTGCGTACTACGAGCAGTACTTC. Translation: CASSLFAYYEQYF.

The chain links TRBV4-1 to TRBJ1-3, with TRBD1 matching over 10 bases. Germline lookup yields CDR1 MGHRA and CDR2 YSYEKL. The CDR3 has 17 amino acids. Trimming took 0 bases from V and 4 from J; bases not matched to a gene: 6. CDR3 region: CASSQDLDRGLGNTIYF. The CDR3 coding sequence is TGCGCCAGCAGCCAAGACCTCGACAGGGGGCTCGGAAACACCATATATTTT.

This sequence joins TRBV7-2 and TRBJ1-1; no clear D gene. The CDR3 runs to 14 residues. In germline, CDR1 is SGHTA, CDR2 FQGNSA. Trimming took 5 bases from V and 0 from J, leaving 10 bases between them. CDR3 in amino acids: CASSDGLLNTEAFF. The DNA for the CDR3 is TGTGCCAGCAGCGACGGACTCTTGAACACTGAAGCTTTCTTT.